This TCR beta chain stems from a study of cytomegalovirus exposure and HLA in healthy donors. V was pared by 0 bases and J by 6 bases, with 4 bases of the junction left unmatched. This CDR3 region has 16 residues. CDR1 SGHNT and CDR2 YYREEE come from the germline V gene (reference sequence). The PCR ran on 60 Vbeta and 13 Jbeta primers. Per the study methods: It was a later analysis that counted about 80 million unique TCR beta chains, of which roughly 10 million were shared. TCRdb's copy holds only in-frame clones and misses some; the assay was immunoSEQ multiplex PCR. V and J calls plus clone size are reproduced from that table; the DNA served to infer D and trimming. Counted here are under 65,000 clones, around four fifths occurring once; the ten biggest clones make up around 3%.

Sequenced input: PBMCs. The chain joins TRBV5-4 to TRBJ2-3; TRBD2 matches 13 bases. This clonotype originated in a man aged 50 to 60 in good health and CMV-seronegative. This CDR3 reads CASSLGGLAGKDTQYF. DNA for the CDR3: TGTGCCAGCAGCTTGGGGGGACTAGCGGGGAAGGATACGCAGTATTTT.